This T cell receptor (beta chain) appears in the sequencing data of a study of T cell repertoires in cytomegalovirus infection. The V gene lost 6 bases and the J gene lost 4 bases, with 20 bases spanning the gap. In germline, CDR1 is SGHTA, CDR2 FQGTGA. The CDR3 has 16 residues. This clonotype was recorded many times. The antigen remains undetermined. The study's findings and limits: HLA-C-restricted CMV-specific TCR beta clonotypes prevailed in the ex vivo response.

TCRdb used MiXCR to reprocess the reads, holding one entry per CDR3 protein. Among 500,000 or so distinct CDR3 sequences listed, approximately 16% were seen once. The TCR originated in a human donor in good health (CMV status not recorded). Some clones in this sample may be carry-over from other donors' samples. The chain links TRBV7-3 to TRBJ2-3; a weak D match, TRBD2 (5 bases). The sample consisted of CD8+ T cells from PBMCs. As DNA, the CDR3 is TGTGCCAGCAGTCCCCCCGGTAGTACGGACTCAGATACGCAGTATTTT. Protein product: CASSPPGSTDSDTQYF.